These 5 T cell receptor beta chains came from one sample sequenced in a study of T cell changes during pregnancy in multiple sclerosis. Libraries were prepared by immunoSEQ multiplex PCR; TCRdb keeps only in-frame clonotypes and omits some of them. The sample contains about 110,000 clones, roughly 90% of which appear only once. Here the sequenced sample was peripheral blood, taken in the third trimester of pregnancy. These TCRs come from a female donor with multiple sclerosis, enrolled in a pregnancy study.

This chain connects TRBV27 to TRBJ1-5; tentatively, D is TRBD1 (6 bases). V gave up 6 bases and J gave up 3 bases, with 15 bases separating them. The germline V gene encodes CDR1 MNHEY and CDR2 SMNVEV (reference sequence). CDR3 length equals 15 residues. The chain's CDR3 is CASSTGQTANQPQHF. The CDR3, as DNA: TGTGCCAGCAGCACAGGACAGACGGCCAATCAGCCCCAGCATTTT.

The chain uses TRBV14 and TRBJ2-7, with 9 bases fitting TRBD1. Germline assignment: CDR1 SGHDN and CDR2 FVKESK. V lost 3 bases to trimming and J lost 3 bases; unmatched junction nucleotides: 12. CDR3 length: 17 residues. CDR3 nucleotides: TGTGCCAGCAGCCAGAAATACGGACAGGGGCCCCACTACGAGCAGTACTTC. It specifies CASSQKYGQGPHYEQYF.

V and J are TRBV28 and TRBJ1-1, with 7 bases lining up with TRBD1. The germline gives CDR1 MDHEN, CDR2 SYDVKM. The J segment lost 5 bases and the V segment lost 6 bases, leaving 6 bases of the junction unmatched. This CDR3 comprises 13 residues. The CDR3 sequence is CASRLGGRTEAFF. In nucleotides, the CDR3 is TGTGCCAGCAGGTTAGGGGGCAGGACTGAAGCTTTCTTT.

The count of this clone is one. The CDR3 protein is CASSASDMNTEAFF. The CDR3 DNA follows: TGTGCCAGCAGCGCGAGCGATATGAACACTGAAGCTTTCTTT. This chain uses TRBV2 with TRBJ1-1; D not certain. This CDR3 spans 14 amino acids. V lost 6 bases and J 0 bases, leaving 11 bases between the germline ends. CDR1 and CDR2 (germline): SNHLY, FYNNEI.

The V gene is TRBV19, the J gene TRBJ1-1, with 10 nucleotides matching TRBD1. J was trimmed by 0 bases and V by 4 bases; bases with no gene match: 14. This CDR3 has 19 residues. The germline V gene has CDR1 LNHDA and CDR2 SQIVND (reference sequence). The CDR3 reads CASSNRDRGPRSMNTEAFF. As DNA, the CDR3 is TGTGCCAGTAGTAACCGGGACAGGGGCCCTCGTTCTATGAACACTGAAGCTTTCTTT.